This TCR beta chain was obtained from a study of blood T cell repertoires in COVID-19. The germline V gene encodes CDR1 KGHDR and CDR2 SFDVKD. CDR3 length equals 14 residues. Trimming took 5 bases from V and 2 from J; bases not matched to a gene: 1. Here immunoSEQ multiplex PCR was the method, and the copy in TCRdb shows in-frame clones only, minus some. Of roughly 300,000 clones in the sample, 80% to 95% were seen once. Sequenced: peripheral blood. This rearrangement joins TRBV24-1 to TRBJ2-2, with 7 bases aligning to TRBD2. This TCR was sampled from a woman in her twenties or thirties with COVID-19, enrolled during active disease. The CDR3 DNA sequence: TGTGCCACCAGTGGGGACTACAACACCGGGGAGCTGTTTTTT. It is translated as CATSGDYNTGELFF.